The clone carrying this TCR beta chain has ten or more counts. TCRdb called the RT-PCR reads again in MiXCR, with one record for every CDR3 protein. The data hold tens of thousands of distinct CDR3 sequences, with approximately 5.2% observed a single time. These data come from a study of patients and donors after allogeneic stem cell transplantation. The germline V gene has CDR1 LNHDA and CDR2 SQIVND (reference sequence). The CDR3 spans 16 residues. The V end was cut by 6 bases, the J end by 6 bases, with 21 bases between. The TCR originated in a human donor who was either an allogeneic HSCT recipient or a stem cell or donor lymphocyte infusion donor (not recorded which). It is not recorded whose cells these are; they may come from a transplant donor. The J gene is TRBJ2-1, the V gene TRBV19, with D perhaps matching TRBD2 (6 bases). Sequenced: blood, either unsorted or a sorted T cell fraction (not recorded which). The CDR3, as DNA: TGTGCCAGTAGAAGTCTGGTCGGGAGTAACAGCAATGAGCAGTTCTTC. It codes for CASRSLVGSNSNEQFF.